This entry describes one T cell receptor (beta chain). Its antigen is still unknown. Base qualities are missing; no much larger clone stands one base away. The data were obtained in a study of control samples from healthy donors and cancer patients (dated by TCRdb to 2020 to 2022). V is shortened by 6 bases, J by 4 bases, and the region joining them spans 14 bases. According to the germline V gene, CDR1 reads SGHDT and CDR2 reads YYEEEE. From its cysteine to its phenylalanine, the CDR3 spans 13 amino acids. Left in the record is the CDR3 DNA by itself, 39 bases read in frame from the first base. The protocol used for the library was the immunoSEQ multiplex PCR assay. TCRdb limited this immuneACCESS table to in-frame rearrangements with V and J called. A share of clones is missing; checked studies link under half to unresolved V genes, and the rest is unexplained. The sample data list some 79,000 clones, and approximately 93% of these were observed just once. Around 1.3% of the sample rests with the top ten.

The sequence links TRBV5-6 to TRBJ2-7; matching of 5 bases hints at TRBD1 as the D gene. This TCR was recovered from a woman aged 40 to 50 with lung cancer. Sequenced input: PBMCs. The DNA sequence is as follows: TGTGCCAGCATTCGGCAGGGATCTTACGAGCAGTACTTC. Translated, it reads CASIRQGSYEQYF.